Sequencing of this TCR beta chain was carried out in a study of CD8+CD57+ T cells in acquired aplastic anemia. Researchers used genomic DNA as the template to profile TCR beta VDJ and CDR3. TCRdb used MiXCR to reprocess the reads, holding one entry per CDR3 protein. Of fewer than 150,000 distinct CDR3 sequences listed, about half are singletons. This clonotype was recorded many times. In germline, CDR1 is SGHNT, CDR2 YYREEE (reference sequence). Trimming took off 4 bases at V and 11 bases at J, with 19 bases between the two ends. This CDR3 comprises 15 residues. This rearrangement joins TRBV5-4 to TRBJ2-6; the D is unclear. The receptor comes from a human donor in good health, serving as a control. The specimen was sorted CD4+, CD8+, or CD8+CD57+ T cells (not recorded which) from PBMCs. The CDR3 coding sequence is TGTGCCAGCAGCCTAGGGATTCTAGGTTCGGACGTCCTGACTTTC. As protein: CASSLGILGSDVLTF.